A single sample is the source of the 24 T cell receptor beta chains below, sequenced in a study of CD8+CD57+ T cells in acquired aplastic anemia. The template for TCR beta VDJ and CDR3 sequence profiling was genomic DNA. TCRdb redid the calling of the reads with MiXCR, one entry per CDR3 protein. The sample contains more than 150,000 distinct CDR3 sequences, 48% of which appear only once. Patients picked for sequencing had shown CD8+CD57+ cell expansion detected by flow cytometry. Sequencing was performed on sorted CD4+, CD8+, or CD8+CD57+ T cells (not recorded which) from PBMCs. These receptors originate from a human donor with aplastic anemia.

The gene calls are TRBV2 and TRBJ2-5; D may match TRBD1 or TRBD2 (6 bases each). The length of the CDR3 is 14 residues. The V end was cut by 4 bases, the J end by 4 bases, with 13 bases between. The germline gives CDR1 SNHLY, CDR2 FYNNEI. The CDR3 loop is CASSGGAVSETQYF. DNA for the CDR3: TGTGCCAGCAGTGGGGGGGCGGTTTCAGAGACCCAGTACTTC. Full variable domain (rest looked up from reference TRBV2 and TRBJ2-5): EPEVTQTPSHQVTQMGQEVILRCVPISNHLYFYWYRQILGQKVEFLVSFYNNEISEKSEIFDDQFSVERPDGSNFTLKIRSTKLEDSAMYFCASSGGAVSETQYFGPGTRLLVL.

This clonotype occurred many times. The V gene is TRBV20-1, the J gene TRBJ1-4; TRBD1 matches 8 bases. The CDR3 is 15 residues long. The germline V gene has CDR1 DFQATT and CDR2 SNEGSKA (reference sequence). V was clipped by 0 bases and J by 6 bases; unmatched bases: 6. Here the CDR3 reads CSARDPTGGDEKLFF. The CDR3 DNA is TGCAGTGCTAGAGATCCCACAGGGGGTGATGAAAAACTGTTTTTT.

This clonotype occurred once. CDR3 DNA: TGTGCCAGCAGCTTAGTCAGGGCGGGCACTGAAGCTTTCTTT. Amino acids: CASSLVRAGTEAFF. The chain has TRBV7-6 and TRBJ1-1; D is perhaps TRBD1 (5 bases). V shed 1 base and J shed 4 bases, with 10 bases lying between them. In germline, CDR1 is SGHVS, CDR2 FNYEAQ. There are 14 residues in the CDR3.

This clonotype turned up a few times. V is TRBV10-3 and J is TRBJ1-3; D remains unclear. Germline V gene sequence: CDR1 ENHRY, CDR2 SYGVKD. Trimming removed 6 bases from V and 0 bases from J, with 6 bases in between. CDR3 length: 13 amino acids. CDR3 nucleotides: TGTGCCATCAGCTCCTCCTCTGGAAACACCATATATTTT. Residues: CAISSSSGNTIYF.

About this clonotype: This clone may be a read error of a much larger clone one base away. V gene TRBV11-2 combines with J gene TRBJ2-3; D uncertain. Germline V gene sequence: CDR1 SGHAT, CDR2 FQNNGV. The CDR3 covers 15 residues. The CDR3 spells CASSLQFTSSNTQCF. The CDR3 region has the DNA TGTGCCAGCAGCTTACAGTTCACTTCCTCCAATACGCAGTGTTTT.

The V gene is TRBV10-3, the J gene TRBJ1-2; TRBD1 aligns across 8 bases. The CDR3 spans 13 residues. V shed 10 bases, J shed 2 bases, and the junction held 6 bases outside the gene matches. Germline CDR1 reads ENHRY; CDR2 reads SYGVKD. The CDR3 DNA sequence: TGTGCCACGAGACAGGGGACGAACTATGGCTACACCTTC. As protein: CATRQGTNYGYTF.

V usage is TRBV20-1 and J usage is TRBJ2-7, with TRBD1 matching 7 bases. This CDR3 is 12 amino acids long. Germline CDR1 is DFQATT and CDR2 is SNEGSKA (reference sequence). V lost 6 bases to trimming and J lost 4 bases; unmatched junction nucleotides: 6. This CDR3 reads CSAATGAYEQYF. The CDR3 nucleotides read TGCAGTGCGGCAACAGGGGCGTACGAGCAGTACTTC.

This clonotype was counted at least ten times. Here the CDR3 reads CASSPLLLGTGELFF. The CDR3 DNA sequence: TGTGCCAGCAGCCCTCTTTTGCTAGGCACCGGGGAGCTGTTTTTT. The genes are TRBV7-9 and TRBJ2-2, with D unclear. The germline CDR1 and CDR2 sequences are SEHNR and FQNEAQ (reference sequence). V was clipped by 5 bases and J by 4 bases, with 14 bases between them. The CDR3 has 15 residues.

This sequence joins TRBV19 and TRBJ2-7; 11 bases fit TRBD1. The junction had 4 bases not matched to a gene; V was cut back by 4 bases and J by 5 bases. Germline CDR1 and CDR2: LNHDA and SQIVND (reference sequence). The CDR3 is made up of 14 amino acids. The DNA of the CDR3 is TGTGCCAGTAGTACCGGGACAGGGGGGGACGAGCAGTACTTC. Its protein product is CASSTGTGGDEQYF.

The CDR3 loop reads CSAEAQITGELFF. CDR3 bases: TGCAGTGCAGAAGCACAAATCACCGGGGAGCTGTTTTTT. This chain joins TRBV20-1 and TRBJ2-2; D not resolved. The V end was cut by 6 bases, the J end by 4 bases, with 12 bases between. Germline V CDR1 and CDR2: DFQATT, SNEGSKA (reference sequence). CDR3 length: 13 amino acids.

CDR3 region: CASSLSRASSYNSPLHF. The DNA of the CDR3 is TGTGCCAGCAGCTTATCTCGGGCTAGCTCCTATAATTCACCCCTCCACTTT. V usage is TRBV7-6 and J usage is TRBJ1-6; D is ambiguous. The CDR3 length is 17 residues. The germline CDR1 and CDR2 sequences are SGHVS and FNYEAQ. With 2 bases removed from V and 0 bases from J, the gap between germline ends came to 11 bases.

Comments on this clonotype: This could be a read error, since a much larger clone is one nucleotide away. The chain joins TRBV15 to TRBJ1-1; a possible D gene is TRBD1 (5 bases). This CDR3 region has 17 residues. V shed 1 base and J shed 0 bases, with 15 bases lying between them. Germline V gene data show CDR1 as LNHNV and CDR2 as YYDKDF (reference sequence). As DNA, the CDR3 is TGTGCCACCAGCAGAGGACGCGGGGCAGTCGTGAACACTGAAGCTTTCTTT. This encodes CATSRGRGAVVNTEAFF.

The sample holds many counts of this clonotype. J is TRBJ1-2 and V is TRBV20-1; 7 nucleotides match TRBD1. V lost 3 bases to trimming and J lost 3 bases; unmatched junction nucleotides: 4. The CDR3 sequence is 13 residues long. Germline V lookup: CDR1 DFQATT, CDR2 SNEGSKA (reference sequence). The CDR3, as DNA: TGCAGTGCTAGGACAGGGACTGACTATGGCTACACCTTC. Amino acids: CSARTGTDYGYTF.

This chain joins TRBV5-6 and TRBJ1-4; maybe TRBD1 (5 bases). CDR3 length: 18 residues. The V end lost 0 bases, the J end lost 4 bases, and 19 bases lay between the germline ends. Germline CDR1 reads SGHDT; CDR2 reads YYEEEE. The CDR3 region is CASSLAGGLGRFNEKLFF. The CDR3 DNA sequence: TGTGCCAGCAGCTTGGCGGGGGGTCTCGGCCGCTTTAATGAAAAACTGTTTTTT.

There are many counts of this clonotype. Written as DNA, the CDR3 is TGCAGCGTTGCCAGGGCCGATACGCAGTATTTT. Protein product: CSVARADTQYF. The chain uses TRBV29-1 and TRBJ2-3, with D perhaps TRBD1 (5 bases). The V gene's germline CDR1 is SQVTM and CDR2 ANQGSEA. The CDR3 has 11 amino acids. V gave up 4 bases and J gave up 6 bases, with 8 bases separating them.

V is TRBV5-1 and J is TRBJ1-2, with 8 bases that match TRBD1. Germline values: CDR1 SGHRS, CDR2 YFSETQ. Trimming cost V 4 bases and J 4 bases; bases outside gene matches: 9. This CDR3 contains 15 residues. CDR3 in amino acids: CASSGSTGVSYGYTF. The CDR3 nucleotides are TGCGCCAGCAGCGGATCGACAGGGGTGAGCTATGGCTACACCTTC.

The chain joins TRBV14 to TRBJ2-7; 7 positions agree with TRBD2. The CDR3 length is 15 residues. Germline-derived CDR1 and CDR2 are SGHDN and FVKESK. The J segment lost 5 bases and the V segment lost 4 bases, leaving 11 bases of the junction unmatched. CDR3 residues: CASSRQLATPHEQYF. The CDR3 DNA is TGTGCCAGCAGCCGACAACTAGCGACCCCCCACGAGCAGTACTTC.

This clonotype was recorded a few times. This chain connects TRBV24-1 to TRBJ2-2, with D unclear. Per germline, CDR1 KGHDR and CDR2 SFDVKD. This CDR3 comprises 14 residues. Deletions cut 2 bases from V and 5 bases from J, with 8 bases between. CDR3 loop: CATSDYKATGELFF. CDR3 nucleotide sequence: TGTGCCACCAGTGATTACAAGGCTACCGGGGAGCTGTTTTTT.

The table lists this clonotype with many counts. The chain employs TRBV7-2 and TRBJ2-3, with unresolved D. Per the germline V gene, CDR1 is SGHTA and CDR2 is FQGNSA. V shed 2 bases and J shed 2 bases, with 11 bases lying between them. There are 15 residues in the CDR3. CDR3 loop: CASSLSRTFTDTQYF. The CDR3 coding sequence is TGTGCCAGCAGCTTATCTCGGACCTTCACAGATACGCAGTATTTT.

V usage is TRBV3-1 and J usage is TRBJ2-3, with 14 positions matching TRBD2. J lost 7 bases, V lost 4 bases, and 7 bases had no gene match. This CDR3 contains 16 residues. From germline, CDR1 is LGHDT and CDR2 YNNKEL (reference sequence). Here the CDR3 reads CASSPGTSGRRYTQYF. CDR3 nucleotide sequence: TGTGCCAGCAGCCCGGGGACTAGCGGGAGAAGATATACGCAGTATTTT.

This clonotype was recorded many times. The V and J genes are TRBV12-3 or TRBV12-4 and TRBJ2-2, with D possibly matching TRBD1 (6 bases). The CDR3 contains 17 residues. Trimming cost V 6 bases and J 6 bases, with 23 bases left between them. DNA of the CDR3: TGTGCCAGCAGCCCTAACAGGGTATCGGTGAAGGCCGGGGAGCTGTTTTTT. It encodes CASSPNRVSVKAGELFF.

The count of this clonotype is one. This chain links TRBV29-1 with TRBJ1-2; unclear D gene. CDR3 length equals 13 residues. V was pared by 7 bases and J by 0 bases, with 12 bases between. The germline V gene has CDR1 SQVTM and CDR2 ANQGSEA. The CDR3 sequence: CSGAYSANYGYTF. The CDR3 bases are TGCAGCGGTGCCTACAGTGCTAACTATGGCTACACCTTC. Supplemented by reference TRBV29-1 and TRBJ1-2, the full variable domain reads SAVISQKPSRDICQRGTSLTIQCQVDSQVTMMFWYRQQPGQSLTLIATANQGSEATYESGFVIDKFPISRPNLTFSTLTVSNMSPEDSSIYLCSGAYSANYGYTFGSGTRLTVV.

The J gene is TRBJ2-5, the V gene TRBV29-1, with a tentative D call TRBD1 (6 bases). Germline V lookup: CDR1 SQVTM, CDR2 ANQGSEA. V lost 4 bases and J lost 5, with 14 bases in between. The CDR3 is 13 residues long. The CDR3 protein is CSVVGQGWETQYF. DNA for the CDR3: TGCAGCGTTGTCGGTCAGGGGTGGGAGACCCAGTACTTC.

This clonotype has at least ten counts. The chain has TRBV20-1 and TRBJ2-3; 8 bases agree with TRBD2. V shed 3 bases and J 2 bases; nucleotides not matched to a gene: 7. There are 15 residues in the CDR3. CDR1 and CDR2 from the germline V gene are DFQATT and SNEGSKA (reference sequence). The CDR3 is CSARWGLDITDTQYF. As DNA, the CDR3 is TGCAGTGCTAGGTGGGGACTAGATATCACAGATACGCAGTATTTT.